A selection of T cell receptor beta chains follows, all from one sample in a study of blood T cells in healthy people across ages. TCRdb re-analysed the 5' RACE reads in MiXCR, keeping a single row per CDR3 protein. Of about a million distinct CDR3 sequences in the sample, more than 30% were seen once. The specimen was blood. These receptors were obtained from a man aged 18-30 years in good health. Both conserved end residues are part of each CDR3. The order of the fields is J gene, V gene, CDR3 length, CDR3 protein.

TRBJ2-7 TRBV9 14 CASSVEGTAYEQYF
TRBJ1-1 TRBV20-1 15 CSARKISGVDTEAFF
. TRBV3-1 12 CASSPWGSEQYF
TRBJ1-5 TRBV5-1 13 CASSLQGDQPQHF
TRBJ1-2 TRBV27 13 CASRATGVNGYTF
TRBJ2-7 TRBV7-9 12 CASSLPANEQYF
TRBJ1-2 TRBV20-1 12 CSARGADYGYTF
TRBJ1-2 TRBV5-4 14 CASSLDRVSYGCTF
TRBJ1-1 TRBV6-2/TRBV6-3 16 CASSYKGLRARTEAFF
TRBJ1-2 TRBV3-1 15 CASSQGQGKINGYTF
TRBJ2-3 TRBV9 16 CASSVGAFPSTDTQYF
TRBJ1-5 TRBV15 17 CATSRERAGRRYQPQHF
. TRBV6-5 13 CASRMGVRETQYF
TRBJ2-1 TRBV20-1 15 CSAIHSGLGGNEQFF
TRBJ2-1 TRBV18 15 CASSRQGPSYNEQFF
TRBJ1-2 TRBV7-2 14 CASSLGTKHYGYTF
TRBJ1-1 TRBV7-9 16 CASSLAPGTAGVEAFF
TRBJ2-3 TRBV2 15 CASNLAGRRTDTQYF
TRBJ2-7 TRBV6-2/TRBV6-3 14 CASSYYGQAYEQYF
TRBJ1-1 TRBV6-6 16 CASSDGPRDRGGEAFF
TRBJ2-1 TRBV4-3 16 CASSQNARGAYNEQFF
TRBJ2-1 TRBV28 15 CASSLLRRGRNEQFF
TRBJ2-3 TRBV13 16 CASSSRTGGEIDTQYF
TRBJ2-7 TRBV4-1 15 CASSQDHEGSYEQYF
TRBJ1-2 TRBV9 12 CASSSENYGYTF
TRBJ1-4 TRBV2 13 CASTGDSGEKLFF
TRBJ2-7 TRBV4-2 17 CASSQDPAGGYYNEQYF
. TRBV28 16 CASSASRTSVGKTQYF
TRBJ2-1 TRBV4-3 15 CASSQDDRELETQFF
TRBJ1-1 TRBV6-1 15 CASSEFVDRVTEAFF
TRBJ2-5 TRBV6-2/TRBV6-3 16 CASSPLFGPHQETQYF
TRBJ2-2 TRBV29-1 14 CSTRQGANTGELFF
TRBJ1-1 TRBV14 17 CASSQARDIRRDTEAFF
TRBJ1-4 TRBV20-1 15 CSAANRDRGRKKLFF
TRBJ2-1 TRBV9 15 CASSVEGQGVREQFF
TRBJ1-4 TRBV5-1 14 CASSSGDSAEKLFF